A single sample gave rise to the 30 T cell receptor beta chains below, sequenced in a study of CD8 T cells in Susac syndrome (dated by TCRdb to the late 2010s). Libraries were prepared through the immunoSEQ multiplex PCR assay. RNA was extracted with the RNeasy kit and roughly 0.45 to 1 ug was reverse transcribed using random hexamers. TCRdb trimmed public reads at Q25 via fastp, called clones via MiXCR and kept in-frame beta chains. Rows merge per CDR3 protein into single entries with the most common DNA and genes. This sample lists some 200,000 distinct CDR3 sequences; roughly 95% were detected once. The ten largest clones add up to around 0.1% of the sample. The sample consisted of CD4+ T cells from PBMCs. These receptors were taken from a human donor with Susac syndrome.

Here the CDR3 DNA reads TGCAGTGCCCCCCGGGACAGACAGAATTCACCCCTCCACTTT. This codes for CSAPRDRQNSPLHF. This chain joins TRBV20-1 and TRBJ1-6, with 7 bases that match TRBD1. Looked up from germline, CDR1 is DFQATT and CDR2 is SNEGSKA (reference sequence). J was trimmed by 7 bases and V by 6 bases; bases with no gene match: 9. The CDR3 has 14 amino acids.

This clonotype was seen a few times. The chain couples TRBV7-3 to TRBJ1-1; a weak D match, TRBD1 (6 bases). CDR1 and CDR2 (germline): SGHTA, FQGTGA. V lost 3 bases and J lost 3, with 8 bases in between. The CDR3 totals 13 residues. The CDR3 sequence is CASSFSGDTEAFF. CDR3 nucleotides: TGTGCCAGCAGCTTTTCAGGGGACACTGAAGCTTTCTTT.

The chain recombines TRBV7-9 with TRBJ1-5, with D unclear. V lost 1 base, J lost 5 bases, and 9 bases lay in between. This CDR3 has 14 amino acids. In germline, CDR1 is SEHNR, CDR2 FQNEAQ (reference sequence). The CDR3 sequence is CASSLGQYHQPQHF. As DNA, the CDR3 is TGTGCCAGCAGCTTAGGGCAGTATCATCAGCCCCAGCATTTT.

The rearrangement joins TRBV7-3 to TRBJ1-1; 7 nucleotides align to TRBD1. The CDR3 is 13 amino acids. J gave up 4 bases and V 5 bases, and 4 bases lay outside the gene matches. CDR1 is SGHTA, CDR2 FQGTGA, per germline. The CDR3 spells CASSQHRGTEAFF. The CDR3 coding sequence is TGTGCCAGCAGCCAACACAGGGGCACTGAAGCTTTCTTT.

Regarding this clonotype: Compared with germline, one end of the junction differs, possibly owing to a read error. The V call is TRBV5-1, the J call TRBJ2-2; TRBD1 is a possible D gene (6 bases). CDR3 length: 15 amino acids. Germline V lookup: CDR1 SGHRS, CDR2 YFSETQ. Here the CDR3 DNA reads TGTGCCAGCAGCTTGGCGACAGGGAACACCGGGGAGCTGTTTTTT. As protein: CASSLATGNTGELFF. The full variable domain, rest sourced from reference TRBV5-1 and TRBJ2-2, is KAGVTQTPRYLIKTRGQQVTLSCSPISGHRSVSWYQQTPGQGLQFLFEYFSETQRNKGNFPGRFSGRQFSNSRSEMNVSTLELGDSALYLCASSLATGNTGELFFGEGSRLTVL.

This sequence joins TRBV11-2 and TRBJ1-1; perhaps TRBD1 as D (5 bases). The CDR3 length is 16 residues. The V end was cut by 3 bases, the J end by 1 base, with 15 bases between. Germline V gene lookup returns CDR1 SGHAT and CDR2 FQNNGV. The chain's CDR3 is CASSFIPTGWNTEAFF. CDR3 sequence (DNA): TGTGCCAGCAGCTTCATCCCCACAGGATGGAACACTGAAGCTTTCTTT.

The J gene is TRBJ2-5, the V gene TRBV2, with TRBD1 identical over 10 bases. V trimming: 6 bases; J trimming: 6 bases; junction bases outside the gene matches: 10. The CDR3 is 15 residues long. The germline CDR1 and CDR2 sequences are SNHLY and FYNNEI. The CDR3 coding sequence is TGTGCCAGCAGCGCCCTCCGGGACAGGGGAAAGACCCAGTACTTC. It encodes CASSALRDRGKTQYF.

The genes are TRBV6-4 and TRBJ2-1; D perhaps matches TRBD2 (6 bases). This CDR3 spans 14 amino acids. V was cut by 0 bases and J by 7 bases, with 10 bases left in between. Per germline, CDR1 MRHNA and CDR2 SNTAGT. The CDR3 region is CASSDSIAGNEQFF. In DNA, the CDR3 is TGTGCCAGCAGTGACTCGATCGCGGGGAATGAGCAGTTCTTC.

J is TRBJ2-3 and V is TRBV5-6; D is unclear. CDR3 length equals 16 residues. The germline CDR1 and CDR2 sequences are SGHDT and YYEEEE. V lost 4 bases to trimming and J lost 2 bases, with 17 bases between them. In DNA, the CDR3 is TGTGCCAGCAGCAAATGGACGGACGGCTTCACAGATACGCAGTATTTT. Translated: CASSKWTDGFTDTQYF.

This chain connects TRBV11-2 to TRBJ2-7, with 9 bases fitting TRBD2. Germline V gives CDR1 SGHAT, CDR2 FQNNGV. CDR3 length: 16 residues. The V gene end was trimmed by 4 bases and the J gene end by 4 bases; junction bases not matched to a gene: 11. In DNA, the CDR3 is TGTGCCAGCAGCTCCCTACGGTCTAGCGGGGTGTACGAGCAGTACTTC. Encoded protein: CASSSLRSSGVYEQYF. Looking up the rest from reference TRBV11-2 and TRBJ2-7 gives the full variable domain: EAGVAQSPRYKIIEKRQSVAFWCNPISGHATLYWYQQILGQGPKLLIQFQNNGVVDDSQLPKDRFSAERLKGVDSTLKIQPAKLEDSAVYLCASSSLRSSGVYEQYFGPGTRLTVT.

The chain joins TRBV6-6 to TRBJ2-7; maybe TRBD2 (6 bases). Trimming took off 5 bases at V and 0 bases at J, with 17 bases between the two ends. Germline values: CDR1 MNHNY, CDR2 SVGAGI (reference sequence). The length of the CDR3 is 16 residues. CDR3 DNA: TGTGCCAGCAGTCCCCGTGGAGGGATTAGCTCCTACGAGCAGTACTTC. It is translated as CASSPRGGISSYEQYF.

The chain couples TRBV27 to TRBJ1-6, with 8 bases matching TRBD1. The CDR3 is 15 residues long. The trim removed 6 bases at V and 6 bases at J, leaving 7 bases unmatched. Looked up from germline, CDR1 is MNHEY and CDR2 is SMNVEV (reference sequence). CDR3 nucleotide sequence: TGTGCCAGCAGGACTCTGACAGGGGTTAATTCACCCCTCCACTTT. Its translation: CASRTLTGVNSPLHF.

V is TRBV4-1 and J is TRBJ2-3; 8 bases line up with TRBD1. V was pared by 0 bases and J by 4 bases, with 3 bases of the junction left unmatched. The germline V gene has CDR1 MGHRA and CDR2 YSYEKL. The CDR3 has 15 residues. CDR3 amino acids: CASSQDRGRADTQYF. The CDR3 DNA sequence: TGCGCCAGCAGCCAAGACAGGGGGCGCGCAGATACGCAGTATTTT.

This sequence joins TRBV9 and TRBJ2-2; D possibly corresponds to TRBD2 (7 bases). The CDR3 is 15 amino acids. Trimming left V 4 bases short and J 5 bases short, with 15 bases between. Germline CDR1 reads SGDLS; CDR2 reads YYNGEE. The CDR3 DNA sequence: TGTGCCAGCAGCTCAGGGGAGGGATGGACCGGGGAGCTGTTTTTT. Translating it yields CASSSGEGWTGELFF.

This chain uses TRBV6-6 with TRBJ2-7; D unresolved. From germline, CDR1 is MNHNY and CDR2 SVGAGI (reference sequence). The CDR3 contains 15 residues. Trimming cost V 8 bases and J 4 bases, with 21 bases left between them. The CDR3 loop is CASCSPTLGGYEQYF. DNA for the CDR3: TGTGCCAGCTGCTCCCCGACACTGGGTGGGTACGAGCAGTACTTC.

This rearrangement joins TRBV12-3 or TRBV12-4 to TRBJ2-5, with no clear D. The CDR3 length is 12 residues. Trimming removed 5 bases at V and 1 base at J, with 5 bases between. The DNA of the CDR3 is TGTGCCAGCAGTGCTATCCAAGAGACCCAGTACTTC. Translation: CASSAIQETQYF.

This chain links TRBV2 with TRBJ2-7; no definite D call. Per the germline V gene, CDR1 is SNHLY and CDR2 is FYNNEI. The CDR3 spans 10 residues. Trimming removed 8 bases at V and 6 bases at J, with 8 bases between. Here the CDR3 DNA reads TGTGCCAGCGAGTACTCCGAGCAGTACTTC. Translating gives CASEYSEQYF.

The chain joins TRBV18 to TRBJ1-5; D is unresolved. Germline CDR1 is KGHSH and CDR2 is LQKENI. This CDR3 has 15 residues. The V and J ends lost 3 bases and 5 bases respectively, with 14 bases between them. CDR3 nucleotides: TGTGCCAGCTCACCTCTCGGTCAACTGTATCAGCCCCAGCATTTT. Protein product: CASSPLGQLYQPQHF.

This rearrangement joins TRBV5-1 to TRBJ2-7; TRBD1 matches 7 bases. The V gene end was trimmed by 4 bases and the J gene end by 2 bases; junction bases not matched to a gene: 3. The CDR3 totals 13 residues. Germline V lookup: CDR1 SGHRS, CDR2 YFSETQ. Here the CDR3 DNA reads TGCGCCAGCAGCGTGGGACAGACCTACGAGCAGTACTTC. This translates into CASSVGQTYEQYF.

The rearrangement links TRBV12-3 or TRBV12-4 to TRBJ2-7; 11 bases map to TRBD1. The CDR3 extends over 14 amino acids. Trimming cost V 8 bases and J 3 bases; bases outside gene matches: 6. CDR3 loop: CASLTGTGGYEQYF. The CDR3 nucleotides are TGTGCCAGCCTAACCGGGACAGGGGGCTACGAGCAGTACTTC.

CDR3 residues: CASSLAGPIYGYTF. The CDR3 nucleotides are TGTGCCAGCAGCCTAGCTGGTCCAATCTATGGCTACACCTTC. The V and J genes are TRBV6-2 or TRBV6-3 and TRBJ1-2, with D uncertain. V lost 6 bases to trimming and J lost 4 bases, with 15 bases between them. CDR1 is MNHEY, CDR2 SVGEGT, per germline. This CDR3 is built from 14 residues.

The CDR3 is CASSLVIGQIYNEQFF. CDR3 sequence (DNA): TGTGCCAGCAGCTTGGTAATAGGACAAATCTACAATGAGCAGTTCTTC. The chain employs TRBV5-6 and TRBJ2-1; the D gene is possibly TRBD1 (5 bases). Looked up from germline, CDR1 is SGHDT and CDR2 is YYEEEE. The V end lost 0 bases, the J end lost 3 bases, and 13 bases lay between the germline ends. The CDR3 is made up of 16 amino acids.

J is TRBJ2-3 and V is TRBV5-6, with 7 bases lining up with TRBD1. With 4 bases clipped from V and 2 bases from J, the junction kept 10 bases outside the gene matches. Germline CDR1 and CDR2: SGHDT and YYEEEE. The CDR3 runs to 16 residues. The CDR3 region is CASSLATGYPTDTQYF. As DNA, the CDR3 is TGTGCCAGCAGCCTCGCGACAGGGTATCCCACAGATACGCAGTATTTT.

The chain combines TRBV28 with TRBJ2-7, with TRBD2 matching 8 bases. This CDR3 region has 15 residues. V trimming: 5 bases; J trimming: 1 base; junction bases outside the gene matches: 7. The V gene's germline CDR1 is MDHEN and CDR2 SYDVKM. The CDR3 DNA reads TGTGCCAGCAGTCCGGGACTAGTCTGGTCCTACGAGCAGTACTTC. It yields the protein CASSPGLVWSYEQYF. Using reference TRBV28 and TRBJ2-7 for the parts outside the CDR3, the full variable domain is DVKVTQSSRYLVKRTGEKVFLECVQDMDHENMFWYRQDPGLGLRLIYFSYDVKMKEKGDIPEGYSVSREKKERFSLILESASTNQTSMYLCASSPGLVWSYEQYFGPGTRLTVT.

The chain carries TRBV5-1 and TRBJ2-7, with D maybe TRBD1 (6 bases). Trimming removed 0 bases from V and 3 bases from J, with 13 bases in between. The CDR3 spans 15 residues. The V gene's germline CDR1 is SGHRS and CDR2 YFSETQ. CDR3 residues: CASSLAVGQIYEQYF. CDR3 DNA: TGCGCCAGCAGCTTGGCCGTAGGACAGATCTACGAGCAGTACTTC. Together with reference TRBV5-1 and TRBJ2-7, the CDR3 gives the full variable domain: KAGVTQTPRYLIKTRGQQVTLSCSPISGHRSVSWYQQTPGQGLQFLFEYFSETQRNKGNFPGRFSGRQFSNSRSEMNVSTLELGDSALYLCASSLAVGQIYEQYFGPGTRLTVT.

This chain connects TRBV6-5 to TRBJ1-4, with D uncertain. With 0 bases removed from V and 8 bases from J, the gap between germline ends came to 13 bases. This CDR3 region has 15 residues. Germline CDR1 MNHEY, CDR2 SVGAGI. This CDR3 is CASSYSGEVGEKLFF. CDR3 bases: TGTGCCAGCAGTTACTCGGGAGAGGTGGGGGAAAAACTGTTTTTT.

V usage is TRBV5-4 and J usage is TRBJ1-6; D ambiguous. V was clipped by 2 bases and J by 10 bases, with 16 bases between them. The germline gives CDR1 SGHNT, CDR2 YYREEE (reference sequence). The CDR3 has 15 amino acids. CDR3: CASSFGTGFGSPLHF. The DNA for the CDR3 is TGTGCCAGCAGCTTCGGTACTGGTTTTGGGTCACCCCTCCACTTT. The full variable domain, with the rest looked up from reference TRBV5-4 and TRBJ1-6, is ETGVTQSPTHLIKTRGQQVTLRCSSQSGHNTVSWYQQALGQGPQFIFQYYREEENGRGNFPPRFSGLQFPNYSSELNVNALELDDSALYLCASSFGTGFGSPLHFGNGTRLTVT.

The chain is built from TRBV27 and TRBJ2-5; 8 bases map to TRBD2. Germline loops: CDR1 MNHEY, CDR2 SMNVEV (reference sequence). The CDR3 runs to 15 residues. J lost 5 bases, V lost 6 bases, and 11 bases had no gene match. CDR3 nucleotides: TGTGCCAGCAGCTCAAACAGCGGGGGCACGGAGACCCAGTACTTC. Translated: CASSSNSGGTETQYF.

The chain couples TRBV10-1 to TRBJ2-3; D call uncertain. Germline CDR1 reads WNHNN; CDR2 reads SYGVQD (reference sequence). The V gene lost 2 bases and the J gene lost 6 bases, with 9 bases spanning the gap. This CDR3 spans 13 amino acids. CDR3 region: CASSENLGDTQYF. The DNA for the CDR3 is TGCGCCAGCAGTGAGAACCTGGGGGATACGCAGTATTTT.

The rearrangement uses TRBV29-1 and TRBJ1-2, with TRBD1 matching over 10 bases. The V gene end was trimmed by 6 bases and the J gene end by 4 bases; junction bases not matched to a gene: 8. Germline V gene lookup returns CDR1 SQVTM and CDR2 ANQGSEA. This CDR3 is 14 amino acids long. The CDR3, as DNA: TGCAGCGTCACCGGGACAGGGGAGAGCTATGGCTACACCTTC. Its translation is CSVTGTGESYGYTF.